These 17 T cell receptor beta chains were sequenced from one sample in a study of T cell responses to AZD1222 COVID-19 vaccine. Some clones are missing from TCRdb's copy, which holds only in-frame ones; the method was immunoSEQ multiplex PCR. The repertoire holds fewer than 180,000 clones, with less than 95% as singletons. Sequenced here: peripheral blood, sampled on day 0 of AZD1222 vaccination. Every receptor here comes from an adult in good health.

This chain links TRBV2 with TRBJ2-2; D call uncertain. V lost 1 base and J lost 6, with 12 bases in between. Per the germline V gene, CDR1 is SNHLY and CDR2 is FYNNEI. This CDR3 contains 15 residues. The CDR3 DNA follows: TGTGCCAGCAGTGAAGGGGCAGTTGCCCCCGGGGAGCTGTTTTTT. This translates into CASSEGAVAPGELFF.

The V gene is TRBV28, the J gene TRBJ2-3; D call uncertain. Germline V lookup: CDR1 MDHEN, CDR2 SYDVKM. This CDR3 comprises 12 residues. V was shortened by 3 bases and J by 0 bases, with 1 base between the two germline ends. CDR3 sequence reads: CASSLSTDTQYF. CDR3 nucleotides: TGTGCCAGCAGTTTGAGCACAGATACGCAGTATTTT.

This clone was recorded once. The genes are TRBV7-2 and TRBJ1-1, with TRBD1 matching over 11 bases. V was clipped by 5 bases and J by 9 bases; unmatched bases: 8. Per the germline V gene, CDR1 is SGHTA and CDR2 is FQGNSA. CDR3 length: 14 amino acids. Written as DNA, the CDR3 is TGTGCCAGCAGCATCGGACAGGGGGCGTCTAAAGCTTTCTTT. Amino acids: CASSIGQGASKAFF. The complete variable domain, with remaining parts taken from reference TRBV7-2 and TRBJ1-1, reads GAGVSQSPSNKVTEKGKDVELRCDPISGHTALYWYRQSLGQGLEFLIYFQGNSAPDKSGLPSDRFSAERTGGSVSTLTIQRTQQEDSAVYLCASSIGQGASKAFFGQGTRLTVV.

The V and J genes are TRBV9 and TRBJ1-2, with D tentatively TRBD1 (6 bases). The CDR3 contains 15 residues. Germline V gene lookup returns CDR1 SGDLS and CDR2 YYNGEE. V lost 4 bases and J lost 5, with 18 bases in between. As DNA, the CDR3 is TGTGCCAGCAGCACCACGGACAGCGTCAGGTATGGCTACACCTTC. Its translation: CASSTTDSVRYGYTF.

The CDR3 reads CASSLSSGGATSTDTQYF. The CDR3 DNA follows: TGTGCCAGCAGCTTAAGTAGCGGGGGGGCGACTAGCACAGATACGCAGTATTTT. This chain uses TRBV13 with TRBJ2-3, with 11 bases matching TRBD2. V gave up 2 bases and J gave up 0 bases; unmatched junction bases: 7. The CDR3 sequence is 18 residues long. Germline CDR1 is PRHDT and CDR2 is FYEKMQ (reference sequence).

A remark on this clone: The junction does not match germline at one end; this may be a read error. V gene TRBV19 combines with J gene TRBJ2-2; 9 nucleotides align to TRBD1. The CDR3 spans 12 residues. In germline, CDR1 is LNHDA, CDR2 SQIVND (reference sequence). CDR3 residues: CASSRITGGEVF. DNA of the CDR3: TGTGCCAGTAGTAGAATCACAGGGGGCGAAGTTTTT.

In nucleotides, the CDR3 is TGTGCCAGCAGCTTAGCTCGAGCGGGAGGAATCGATGAGCAGTTCTTC. Residues: CASSLARAGGIDEQFF. The chain uses TRBV7-2 and TRBJ2-1; TRBD2 aligns across 9 bases. This CDR3 is built from 16 residues. Losses at the gene ends were 0 bases for V and 8 bases for J; bases not matched to a gene: 8. The germline V gene has CDR1 SGHTA and CDR2 FQGNSA.

This sequence joins TRBV4-3 and TRBJ1-5, with D possibly matching TRBD1 (5 bases). In germline, CDR1 is LGHNA, CDR2 YSLEER. The CDR3 totals 15 residues. Between the trimmed V and J ends, which lost 0 bases and 4 bases, there was a span of 10 bases. The CDR3 loop reads CASSQEAGYNQPQHF. CDR3 DNA: TGCGCCAGCAGCCAAGAGGCAGGGTATAATCAGCCCCAGCATTTT.

The chain joins TRBV6-5 to TRBJ1-4; weak D call: TRBD1 (5 bases). V gave up 2 bases and J gave up 3 bases, with 10 bases separating them. From germline, CDR1 is MNHEY and CDR2 SVGAGI. There are 15 residues in the CDR3. The CDR3 sequence: CASSYRGGANEKLFF. The CDR3 nucleotides read TGTGCCAGCAGTTACCGGGGGGGAGCTAATGAAAAACTGTTTTTT.

This chain uses TRBV18 with TRBJ1-2; D gene uncertain. Trimming shortened V by 3 bases and J by 7 bases, and 9 bases separated the two germline ends. The CDR3 contains 12 residues. Germline V gene sequence: CDR1 KGHSH, CDR2 LQKENI. The CDR3 sequence is CASSPGIFGYTF. The DNA of the CDR3 is TGTGCCAGCTCACCGGGGATATTTGGCTACACCTTC.

In its sample, this clone was seen once. The gene calls are TRBV12-3 or TRBV12-4 and TRBJ1-2; D gene unclear. This CDR3 comprises 13 residues. V lost 2 bases, J lost 5 bases, and 9 bases lay in between. This chain's CDR3 is CASSLRSGYGYTF. The CDR3 DNA is TGTGCCAGCAGTTTAAGGTCCGGTTATGGCTACACCTTC.

This chain uses TRBV4-1 with TRBJ1-1; maybe TRBD1 (6 bases). Germline V lookup: CDR1 MGHRA, CDR2 YSYEKL. The V and J ends lost 0 bases and 1 base respectively, with 12 bases between them. The CDR3 covers 16 residues. The CDR3 nucleotides read TGCGCCAGCAGCCAAGATCAGCCAGGGGCGAACACTGAAGCTTTCTTT. Its protein is CASSQDQPGANTEAFF.

The chain has TRBV5-1 and TRBJ1-2; the D is unclear. Germline V gives CDR1 SGHRS, CDR2 YFSETQ. This CDR3 comprises 13 residues. With 0 bases removed from V and 8 bases from J, the gap between germline ends came to 11 bases. CDR3 amino acids: CASSLGLRDGYTF. CDR3 nucleotides: TGCGCCAGCAGCTTGGGCCTCAGAGACGGCTACACCTTC.

Only a few counts were recorded for this clone. The chain is built from TRBV19 and TRBJ2-1, with TRBD2 as a possible D gene (6 bases). Germline loops: CDR1 LNHDA, CDR2 SQIVND (reference sequence). Trimming pared 0 bases from V and 4 bases from J, leaving 10 bases between. This CDR3 contains 15 residues. CDR3 sequence (DNA): TGTGCCAGTAGTATAGACTGGAGGGGATACAATGAGCAGTTCTTC. It encodes CASSIDWRGYNEQFF.

The rearrangement uses TRBV5-6 and TRBJ1-4; 7 positions match TRBD1. Trimming cost V 4 bases and J 7 bases; bases outside gene matches: 10. The CDR3 consists of 15 residues. CDR1 and CDR2 (germline): SGHDT, YYEEEE. The CDR3 loop is CASSHWDRYSEKLFF. Here the CDR3 DNA reads TGTGCCAGCAGCCACTGGGACAGATATTCTGAAAAACTGTTTTTT.

The chain is built from TRBV27 and TRBJ1-6; D might be TRBD1 (6 bases). The CDR3 has 14 amino acids. Trimming stripped 6 bases from V and 9 bases from J, with 15 bases between. CDR1 and CDR2 from the germline V gene are MNHEY and SMNVEV (reference sequence). The CDR3 region has the DNA TGTGCCAGCAGCCGGGACATTCTTGGTTCACCCCTCCACTTT. Residues: CASSRDILGSPLHF.

This rearrangement joins TRBV30 to TRBJ1-5; unclear D gene. Looked up from germline, CDR1 is GTSNPN and CDR2 is SVGIG (reference sequence). The CDR3 consists of 13 residues. Trimming removed 3 bases from V and 3 bases from J, with 9 bases in between. In DNA form, the CDR3 reads TGTGCCTGGAGGTTAATTATCAATCAGCCCCAGCATTTT. Translated: CAWRLIINQPQHF.